This T cell receptor beta chain originates from a study of cytomegalovirus exposure and HLA in healthy donors. Researchers ran the PCR with 60 Vbeta and 13 Jbeta primers. TCRdb keeps only in-frame clones here, not all; method: immunoSEQ multiplex PCR. This sample has some 140,000 clones, with 65% to 80% found just once. The sequenced sample consisted of PBMCs. This TCR derives from a woman aged 40 to 50 in good health and CMV-seronegative.

CDR3: CASSTGTSSYGRETQYF. CDR3 DNA: TGTGCCAGTAGTACCGGGACTAGCTCTTATGGGCGAGAGACCCAGTACTTC. The genes are TRBV19 and TRBJ2-5, with 9 nucleotides matching TRBD2. V shed 4 bases, J shed 4 bases, and the junction held 13 bases outside the gene matches. The CDR3 extends over 17 amino acids. Germline-derived CDR1 and CDR2 are LNHDA and SQIVND (reference sequence).